This T cell receptor beta chain was captured in a study of blood T cell repertoires in COVID-19. Study summary: Samples taken during acute and convalescent COVID-19 were collected in the United States, Italy and Spain.

Participant ages covered about 18 to 100 years across approximately 25 US areas. Donors were grouped by their self-reported clinical history. Recovered Cohort 3 donors showed two negative PCRs, clearance, or symptom resolution. V lost 2 bases and J 4 bases, leaving 8 bases between the germline ends. The germline V gene has CDR1 MNHEY and CDR2 SMNVEV (reference sequence). CDR3 length: 13 residues. The assay was immunoSEQ multiplex PCR, and TCRdb's table has in-frame clones only and misses some. The sample contains roughly 350,000 clones, approximately 92% of which appear only once. Input material: PBMCs or T cells enriched from blood (not recorded which). The chain employs TRBV27 and TRBJ1-1; no clear D. This sequence originates from a woman aged 25 to 39 who had recovered from COVID-19. The CDR3 bases are TGTGCCAGCAGTTTAAGCCCGGGCACTGAAGCTTTCTTT. Translated, it gives CASSLSPGTEAFF.